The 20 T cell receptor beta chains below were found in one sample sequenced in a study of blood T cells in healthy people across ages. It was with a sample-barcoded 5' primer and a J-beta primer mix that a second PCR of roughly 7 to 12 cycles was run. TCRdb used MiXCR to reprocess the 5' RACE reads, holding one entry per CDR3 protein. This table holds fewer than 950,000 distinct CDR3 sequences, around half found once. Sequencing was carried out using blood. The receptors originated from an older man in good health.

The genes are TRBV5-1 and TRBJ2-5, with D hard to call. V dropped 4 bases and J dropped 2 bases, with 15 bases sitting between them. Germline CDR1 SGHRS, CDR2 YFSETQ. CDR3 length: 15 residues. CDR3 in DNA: TGCGCCAGCAGCCGGAGAGACACCGGTCAAGAGACCCAGTACTTC. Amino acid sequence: CASSRRDTGQETQYF. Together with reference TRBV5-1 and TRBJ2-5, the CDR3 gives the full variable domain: KAGVTQTPRYLIKTRGQQVTLSCSPISGHRSVSWYQQTPGQGLQFLFEYFSETQRNKGNFPGRFSGRQFSNSRSEMNVSTLELGDSALYLCASSRRDTGQETQYFGPGTRLLVL.

CDR3 in DNA: TGTGCCAGCACCGGGGGCACCTACAATGAGCAGTTCTTC. Amino acids: CASTGGTYNEQFF. The chain is built from TRBV6-5 and TRBJ2-1; the D gene could be TRBD1 or TRBD2 (6 bases each). Trimming stripped 7 bases from V and 2 bases from J, with 9 bases between. This CDR3 spans 13 amino acids. Germline lookup yields CDR1 MNHEY and CDR2 SVGAGI.

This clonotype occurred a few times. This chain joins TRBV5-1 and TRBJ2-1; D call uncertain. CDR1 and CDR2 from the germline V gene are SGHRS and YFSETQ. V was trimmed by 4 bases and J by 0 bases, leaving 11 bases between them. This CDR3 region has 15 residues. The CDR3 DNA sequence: TGCGCCAGCAGCCCCTCCGCGAGCTCCTACAATGAGCAGTTCTTC. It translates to CASSPSASSYNEQFF.

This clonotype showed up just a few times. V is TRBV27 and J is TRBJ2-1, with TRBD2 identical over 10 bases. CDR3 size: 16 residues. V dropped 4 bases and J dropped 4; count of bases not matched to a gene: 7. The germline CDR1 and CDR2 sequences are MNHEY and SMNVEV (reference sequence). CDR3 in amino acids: CASSSQTSGLYNEQFF. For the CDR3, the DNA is TGTGCCAGCAGTTCTCAGACTAGCGGGCTGTACAATGAGCAGTTCTTC.

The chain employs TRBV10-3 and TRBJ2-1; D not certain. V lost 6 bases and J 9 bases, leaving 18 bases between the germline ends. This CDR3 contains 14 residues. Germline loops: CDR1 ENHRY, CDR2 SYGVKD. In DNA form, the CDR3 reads TGTGCCATCAGGGACCTCCCCCGAAGAGGTGAGCAGTTCTTC. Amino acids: CAIRDLPRRGEQFF.

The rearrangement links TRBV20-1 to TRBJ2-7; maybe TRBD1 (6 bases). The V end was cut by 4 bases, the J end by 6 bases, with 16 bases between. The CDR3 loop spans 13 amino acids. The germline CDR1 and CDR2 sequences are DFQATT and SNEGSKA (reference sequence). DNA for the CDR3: TGCAGTGCTACCAGGACCGGGACACGCGAGCAGTACTTC. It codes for CSATRTGTREQYF.

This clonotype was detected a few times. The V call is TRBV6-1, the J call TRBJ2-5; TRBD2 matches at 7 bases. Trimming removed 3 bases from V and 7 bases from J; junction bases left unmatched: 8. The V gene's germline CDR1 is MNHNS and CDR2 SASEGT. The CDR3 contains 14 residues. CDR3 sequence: CASSDMSRGGTQYF. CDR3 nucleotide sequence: TGTGCCAGCAGTGACATGAGCCGCGGGGGGACCCAGTACTTC.

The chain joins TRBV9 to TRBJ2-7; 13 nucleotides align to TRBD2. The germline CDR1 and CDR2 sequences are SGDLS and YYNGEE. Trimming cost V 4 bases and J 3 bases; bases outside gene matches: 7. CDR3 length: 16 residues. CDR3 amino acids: CASSFRLAGGFYEQYF. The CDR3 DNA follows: TGTGCCAGCAGCTTTAGACTAGCGGGAGGATTCTACGAGCAGTACTTC.

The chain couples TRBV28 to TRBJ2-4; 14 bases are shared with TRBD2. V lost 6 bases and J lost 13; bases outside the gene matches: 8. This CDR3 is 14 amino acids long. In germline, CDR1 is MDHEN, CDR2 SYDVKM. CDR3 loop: CASRPGLAGAVQYF. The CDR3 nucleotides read TGTGCCAGCAGACCGGGACTAGCGGGAGCGGTGCAGTACTTC. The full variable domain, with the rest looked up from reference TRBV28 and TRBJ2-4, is DVKVTQSSRYLVKRTGEKVFLECVQDMDHENMFWYRQDPGLGLRLIYFSYDVKMKEKGDIPEGYSVSREKKERFSLILESASTNQTSMYLCASRPGLAGAVQYFGAGTRLSVL.

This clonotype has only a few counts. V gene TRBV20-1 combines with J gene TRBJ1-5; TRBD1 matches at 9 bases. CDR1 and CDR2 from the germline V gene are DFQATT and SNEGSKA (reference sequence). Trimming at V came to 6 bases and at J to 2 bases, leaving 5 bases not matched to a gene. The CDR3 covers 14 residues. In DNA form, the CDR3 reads TGCAGTGCACAGGACAGGGGAGGCAATCAGCCCCAGCATTTT. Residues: CSAQDRGGNQPQHF.

For the CDR3, the DNA is TGCAGCGGGATGGCAGGTCTTGGGAATGAAAAACTGTTTTTT. Translation gives CSGMAGLGNEKLFF. V usage is TRBV29-1 and J usage is TRBJ1-4, with no clear D. Trimming stripped 7 bases from V and 5 bases from J, with 17 bases between. Germline lookup yields CDR1 SQVTM and CDR2 ANQGSEA. The CDR3 has 14 residues.

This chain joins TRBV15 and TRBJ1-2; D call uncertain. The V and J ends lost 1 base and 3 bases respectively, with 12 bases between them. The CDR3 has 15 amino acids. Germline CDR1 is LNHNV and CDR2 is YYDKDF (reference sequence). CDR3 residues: CATSRGGPKDYGYTF. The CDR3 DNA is TGTGCCACCAGCAGAGGTGGTCCGAAAGACTATGGCTACACCTTC.

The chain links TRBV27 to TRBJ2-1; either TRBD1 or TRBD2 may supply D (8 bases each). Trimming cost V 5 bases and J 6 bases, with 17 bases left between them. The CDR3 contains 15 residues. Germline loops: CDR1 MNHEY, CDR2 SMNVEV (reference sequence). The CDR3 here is CASSREGQVSNEQFF. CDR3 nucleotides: TGTGCCAGCAGTCGGGAGGGACAGGTTAGCAATGAGCAGTTCTTC.

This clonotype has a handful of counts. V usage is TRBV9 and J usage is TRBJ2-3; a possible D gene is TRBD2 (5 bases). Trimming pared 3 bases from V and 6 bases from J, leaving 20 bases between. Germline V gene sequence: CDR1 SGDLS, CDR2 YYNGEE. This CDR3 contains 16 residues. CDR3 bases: TGTGCCAGCAGCGCCGAGTGGACTCCCCCTGGTGATACGCAGTATTTT. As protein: CASSAEWTPPGDTQYF.

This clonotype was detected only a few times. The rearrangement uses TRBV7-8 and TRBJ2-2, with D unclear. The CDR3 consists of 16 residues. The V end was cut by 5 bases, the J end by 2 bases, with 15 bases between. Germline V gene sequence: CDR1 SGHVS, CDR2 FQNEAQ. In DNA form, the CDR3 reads TGTGCCAGCAGCCAACGCTCCCCGACTAACACCGGGGAGCTGTTTTTT. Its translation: CASSQRSPTNTGELFF.

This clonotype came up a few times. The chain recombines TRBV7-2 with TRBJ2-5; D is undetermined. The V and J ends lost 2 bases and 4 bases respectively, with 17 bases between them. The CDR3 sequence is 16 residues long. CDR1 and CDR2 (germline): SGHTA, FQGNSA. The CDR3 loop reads CASSLTRAMTIETQYF. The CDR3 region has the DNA TGTGCCAGCAGCTTAACAAGGGCAATGACGATAGAGACCCAGTACTTC.

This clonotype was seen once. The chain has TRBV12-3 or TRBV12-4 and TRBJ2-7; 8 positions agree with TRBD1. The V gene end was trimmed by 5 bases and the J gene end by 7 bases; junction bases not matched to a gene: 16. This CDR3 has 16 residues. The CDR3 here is CASSPRTGWYRNEQYF. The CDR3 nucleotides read TGTGCCAGCAGTCCTCGGACAGGGTGGTATCGCAATGAGCAGTACTTC.

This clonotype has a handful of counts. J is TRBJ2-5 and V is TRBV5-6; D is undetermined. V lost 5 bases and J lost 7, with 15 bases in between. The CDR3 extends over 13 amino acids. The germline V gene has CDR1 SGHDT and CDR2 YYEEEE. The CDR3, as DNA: TGTGCCAGCAGACCTCGAGCAGAGGCGACCCAGTACTTC. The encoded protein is CASRPRAEATQYF.

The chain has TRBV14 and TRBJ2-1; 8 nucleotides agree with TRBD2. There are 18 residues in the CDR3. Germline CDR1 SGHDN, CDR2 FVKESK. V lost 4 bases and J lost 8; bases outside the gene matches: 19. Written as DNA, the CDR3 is TGTGCCAGCAGCCTCGGTCTAGCGGGTCTCCCAAGGAGTGATGAGCAGTTCTTC. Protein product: CASSLGLAGLPRSDEQFF.

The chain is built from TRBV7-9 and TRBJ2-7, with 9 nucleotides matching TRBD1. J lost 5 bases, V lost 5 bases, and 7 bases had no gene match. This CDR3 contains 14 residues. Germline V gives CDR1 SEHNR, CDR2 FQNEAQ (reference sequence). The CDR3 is CASSRGTGNNEQYF. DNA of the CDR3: TGTGCCAGCAGCCGGGGGACAGGGAACAACGAGCAGTACTTC.